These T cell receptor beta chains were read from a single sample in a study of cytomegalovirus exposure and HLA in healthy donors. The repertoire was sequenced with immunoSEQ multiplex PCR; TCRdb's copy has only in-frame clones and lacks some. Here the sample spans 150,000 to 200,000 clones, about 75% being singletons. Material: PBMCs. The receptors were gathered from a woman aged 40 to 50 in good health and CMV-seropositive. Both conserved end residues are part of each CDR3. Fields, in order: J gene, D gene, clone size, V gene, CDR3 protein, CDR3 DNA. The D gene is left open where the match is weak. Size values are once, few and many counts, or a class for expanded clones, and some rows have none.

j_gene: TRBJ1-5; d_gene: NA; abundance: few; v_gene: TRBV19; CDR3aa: CASSAAGALGESNQPQHF; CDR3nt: TGTGCCAGTAGTGCCGCGGGGGCGCTGGGAGAAAGCAATCAGCCCCAGCATTTT
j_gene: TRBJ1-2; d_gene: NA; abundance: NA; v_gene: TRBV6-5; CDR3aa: CASSLMPKGDYGYTF; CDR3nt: TGTGCCAGCAGCCTTATGCCAAAGGGGGACTATGGCTACACCTTC
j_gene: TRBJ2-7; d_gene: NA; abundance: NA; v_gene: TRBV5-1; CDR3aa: CASKEGMAYEQYF; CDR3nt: TGCGCCAGCAAGGAGGGGATGGCCTACGAGCAGTACTTC
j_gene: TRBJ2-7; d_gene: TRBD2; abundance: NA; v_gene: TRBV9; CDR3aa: CASSVAQGAGEGYEQYF; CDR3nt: TGTGCCAGCAGCGTAGCCCAGGGAGCGGGAGAGGGCTACGAGCAGTACTTC
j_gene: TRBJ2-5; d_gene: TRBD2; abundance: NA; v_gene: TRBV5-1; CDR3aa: CASSNPGLEETQYF; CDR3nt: TGCGCCAGCAGCAATCCGGGACTAGAAGAGACCCAGTACTTC
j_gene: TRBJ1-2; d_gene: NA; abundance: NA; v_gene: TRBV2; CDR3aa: CASPRGGLVRDGYTF; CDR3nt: TGTGCCAGCCCTAGGGGGGGGCTCGTTAGGGATGGCTACACCTTC
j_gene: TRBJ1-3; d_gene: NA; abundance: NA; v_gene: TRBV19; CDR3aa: CAGRSPGNTIYF; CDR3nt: TGTGCCGGCAGATCCCCTGGAAACACCATATATTTT
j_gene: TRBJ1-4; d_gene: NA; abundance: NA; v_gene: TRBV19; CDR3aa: CASSINAGAAEKLFF; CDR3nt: TGTGCCAGTAGTATAAATGCAGGGGCGGCCGAAAAACTGTTTTTT
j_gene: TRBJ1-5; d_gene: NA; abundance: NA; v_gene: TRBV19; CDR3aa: CASSSPGQPQHF; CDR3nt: TGTGCCAGTAGTAGCCCGGGTCAGCCCCAGCATTTT
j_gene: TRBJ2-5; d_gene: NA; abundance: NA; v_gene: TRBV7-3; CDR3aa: CASSWGVAETQYF; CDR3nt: TGTGCCAGCAGCTGGGGGGTCGCGGAGACCCAGTACTTC
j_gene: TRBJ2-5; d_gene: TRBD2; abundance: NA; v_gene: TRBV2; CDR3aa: CASGGGRSGETQYF; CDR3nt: TGTGCCAGCGGGGGGGGACGGAGTGGGGAGACCCAGTACTTC
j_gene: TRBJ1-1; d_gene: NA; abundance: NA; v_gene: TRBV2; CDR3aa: CASSVLRGNTEAFF; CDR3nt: TGTGCCAGCAGTGTCCTCAGGGGCAACACTGAAGCTTTCTTT
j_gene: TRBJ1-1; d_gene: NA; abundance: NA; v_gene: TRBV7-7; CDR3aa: CASSFNRDTEAFF; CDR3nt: TGTGCTAGCAGCTTTAACCGGGACACTGAAGCTTTCTTT
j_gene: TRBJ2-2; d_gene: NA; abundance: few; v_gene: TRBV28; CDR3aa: CANRLGGPGELFF; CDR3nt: TGTGCCAACCGACTAGGAGGGCCCGGGGAGCTGTTTTTT
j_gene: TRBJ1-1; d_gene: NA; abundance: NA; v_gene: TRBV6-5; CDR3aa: CASSRSLNTEAFF; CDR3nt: TGTGCCAGCAGTAGGAGTTTGAACACTGAAGCTTTCTTT
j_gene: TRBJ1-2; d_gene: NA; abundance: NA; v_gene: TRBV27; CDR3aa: CASSLATNYGYTF; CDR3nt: TGTGCCAGCAGTTTGGCAACCAACTATGGCTACACCTTC
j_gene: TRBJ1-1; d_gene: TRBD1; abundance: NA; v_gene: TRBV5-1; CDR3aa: CASSPLPPRQGGMNTEAFF; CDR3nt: TGCGCCAGCAGCCCATTACCCCCGCGACAGGGCGGCATGAACACTGAAGCTTTCTTT
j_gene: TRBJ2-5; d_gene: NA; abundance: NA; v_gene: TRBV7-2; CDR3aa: CASSQRAGAQETQYF; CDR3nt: TGTGCCAGCAGCCAGAGAGCAGGGGCGCAAGAGACCCAGTACTTC
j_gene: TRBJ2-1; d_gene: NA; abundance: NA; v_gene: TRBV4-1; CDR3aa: CASSQDRLPYNEQFF; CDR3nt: TGCGCCAGCAGCCAAGATCGACTCCCCTACAATGAGCAGTTCTTC
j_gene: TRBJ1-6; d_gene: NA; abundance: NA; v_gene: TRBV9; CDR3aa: CASSVSPSSPLHF; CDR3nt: TGTGCCAGCAGCGTCTCTCCCAGTTCACCCCTCCACTTT
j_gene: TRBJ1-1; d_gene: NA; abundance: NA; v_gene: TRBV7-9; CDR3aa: CASSLVRGEAFF; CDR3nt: TGTGCCAGCAGCTTAGTCCGGGGGGAAGCTTTCTTT
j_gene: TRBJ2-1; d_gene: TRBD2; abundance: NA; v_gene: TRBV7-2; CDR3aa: CASSSQYGTSRNEQFF; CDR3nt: TGTGCCAGCAGCTCCCAGTATGGGACTAGTCGCAATGAGCAGTTCTTC
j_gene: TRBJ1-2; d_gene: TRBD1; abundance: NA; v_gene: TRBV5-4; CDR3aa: CASSGTGWNYGYTF; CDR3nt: TGTGCCAGCAGCGGGACAGGCTGGAACTATGGCTACACCTTC
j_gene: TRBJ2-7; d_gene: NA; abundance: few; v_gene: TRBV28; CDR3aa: CASSLSITYEQYF; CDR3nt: TGTGCCAGCAGTTTATCCATCACCTACGAGCAGTACTTC
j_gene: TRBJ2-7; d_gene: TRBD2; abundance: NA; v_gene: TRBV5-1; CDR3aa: CASSPLAGGPEEQYF; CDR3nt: TGCGCCAGCAGCCCGCTAGCGGGAGGGCCTGAGGAGCAGTACTTC
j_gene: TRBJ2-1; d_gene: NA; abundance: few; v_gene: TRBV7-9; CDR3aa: CASSFELGGINNEQFF; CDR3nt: TGTGCCAGCAGCTTCGAGCTGGGCGGGATTAACAATGAGCAGTTCTTC
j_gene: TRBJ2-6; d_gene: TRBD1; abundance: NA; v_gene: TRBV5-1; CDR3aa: CASSYYDRDPGANVLTF; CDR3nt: TGCGCCAGCAGCTACTACGACAGGGATCCTGGGGCCAACGTCCTGACTTTC
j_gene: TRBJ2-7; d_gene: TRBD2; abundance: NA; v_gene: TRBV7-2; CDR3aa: CASRILAGGSSYEQYF; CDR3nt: TGTGCCAGCAGAATTCTAGCGGGAGGGAGCTCCTACGAGCAGTACTTC
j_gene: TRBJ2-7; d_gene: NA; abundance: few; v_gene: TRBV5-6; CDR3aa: CASSWGLPTEQYF; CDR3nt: TGTGCCAGCAGCTGGGGCCTGCCAACCGAGCAGTACTTC
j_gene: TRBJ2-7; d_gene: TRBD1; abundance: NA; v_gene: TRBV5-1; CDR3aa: CASSPRDSHYEQYF; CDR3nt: TGCGCCAGCAGCCCCCGGGACAGTCACTACGAGCAGTACTTC
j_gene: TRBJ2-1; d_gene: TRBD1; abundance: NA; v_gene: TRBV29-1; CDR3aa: CSGLRTGGNNEQFF; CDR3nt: TGCAGCGGGCTTCGGACAGGGGGCAACAATGAGCAGTTCTTC
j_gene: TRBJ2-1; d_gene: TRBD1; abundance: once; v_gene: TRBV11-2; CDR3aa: CASSRDRGAYNEQFF; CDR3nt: TGTGCCAGCAGCCGGGACAGGGGGGCCTACAATGAGCAGTTCTTC
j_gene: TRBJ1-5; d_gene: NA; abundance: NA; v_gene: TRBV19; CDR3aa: CASLPSGGQPQHF; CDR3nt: TGTGCCAGCCTCCCGTCGGGGGGTCAGCCCCAGCATTTT
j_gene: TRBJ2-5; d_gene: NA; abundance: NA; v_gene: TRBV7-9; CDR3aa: CASSSRQQGYETQYF; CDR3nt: TGTGCCAGCAGCTCAAGACAACAGGGTTATGAGACCCAGTACTTC
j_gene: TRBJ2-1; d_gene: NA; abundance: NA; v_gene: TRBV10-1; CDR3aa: CASRATGVGEQFF; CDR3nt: TGCGCCAGCAGGGCGACAGGAGTGGGTGAGCAGTTCTTC
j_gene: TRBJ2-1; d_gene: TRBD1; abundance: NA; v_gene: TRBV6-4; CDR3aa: CASSLNRGAGNNEQFF; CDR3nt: TGTGCCAGCAGTTTAAACAGGGGGGCCGGCAACAATGAGCAGTTCTTC
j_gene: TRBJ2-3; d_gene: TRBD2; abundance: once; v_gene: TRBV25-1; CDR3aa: CASSDLAGGTDTQYF; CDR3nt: TGTGCCAGCAGTGACTTAGCGGGAGGAACAGATACGCAGTATTTT
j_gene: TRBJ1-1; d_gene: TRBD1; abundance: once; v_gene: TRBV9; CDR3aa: CASSPRQGRTNTEAFF; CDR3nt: TGTGCCAGCAGCCCTCGACAGGGGCGGACTAACACTGAAGCTTTCTTT
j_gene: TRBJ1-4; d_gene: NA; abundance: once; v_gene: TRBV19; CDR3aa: CASSAGSTRNGEKLFF; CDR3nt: TGTGCCAGTAGCGCAGGTTCGACGCGAAACGGCGAAAAACTGTTTTTT
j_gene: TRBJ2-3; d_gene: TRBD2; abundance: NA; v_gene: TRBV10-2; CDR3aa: CASSESSGGRILSTDTQYF; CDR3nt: TGCGCCAGCAGTGAGTCTAGCGGGGGCCGCATCCTTAGCACAGATACGCAGTATTTT
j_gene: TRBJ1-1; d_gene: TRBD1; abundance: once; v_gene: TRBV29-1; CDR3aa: CSVRGRQGARSTEAFF; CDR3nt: TGCAGCGTCCGGGGGCGACAGGGGGCGCGGAGTACTGAAGCTTTCTTT
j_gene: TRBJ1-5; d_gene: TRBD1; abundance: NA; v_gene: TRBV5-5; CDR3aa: CASSLLADRAAGQPQHF; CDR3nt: TGTGCCAGCAGCTTACTTGCGGACAGGGCCGCGGGTCAGCCCCAGCATTTT
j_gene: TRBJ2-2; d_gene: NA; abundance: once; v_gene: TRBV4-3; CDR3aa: CASSQESGLNGELFF; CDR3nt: TGCGCCAGCAGCCAAGAGTCAGGTCTAAACGGGGAGCTGTTTTTT
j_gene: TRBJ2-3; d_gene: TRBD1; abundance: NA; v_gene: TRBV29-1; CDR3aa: CSVWDRGDTQYF; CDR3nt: TGCAGCGTTTGGGACAGGGGAGATACGCAGTATTTT
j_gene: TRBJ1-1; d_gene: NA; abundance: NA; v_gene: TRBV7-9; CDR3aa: CASSSQGTTMNTEAFF; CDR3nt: TGTGCCAGCAGCTCCCAGGGTACAACAATGAACACTGAAGCTTTCTTT
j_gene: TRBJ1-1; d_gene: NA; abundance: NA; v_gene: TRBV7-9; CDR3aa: CASSLQGQANTEAFF; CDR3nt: TGTGCCAGCAGCTTACAGGGTCAAGCGAACACTGAAGCTTTCTTT
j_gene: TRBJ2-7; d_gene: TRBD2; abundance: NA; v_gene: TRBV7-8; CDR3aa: CASSFPRSGGTPYEQYF; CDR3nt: TGTGCCAGCAGCTTCCCCAGGTCGGGGGGGACTCCCTACGAGCAGTACTTC
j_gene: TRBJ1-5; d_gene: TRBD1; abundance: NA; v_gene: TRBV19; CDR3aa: CASSIRDRADQPQHF; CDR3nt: TGTGCCAGTAGTATACGGGACAGGGCAGATCAGCCCCAGCATTTT
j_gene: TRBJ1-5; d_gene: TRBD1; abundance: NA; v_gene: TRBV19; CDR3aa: CASSTRQGWQPQHF; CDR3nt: TGTGCCAGTAGTACCAGACAGGGGTGGCAGCCCCAGCATTTT
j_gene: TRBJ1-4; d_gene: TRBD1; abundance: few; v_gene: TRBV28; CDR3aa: CASSPTGGVHEKLFF; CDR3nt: TGTGCCAGCAGTCCCACAGGGGGCGTCCACGAAAAACTGTTTTTT
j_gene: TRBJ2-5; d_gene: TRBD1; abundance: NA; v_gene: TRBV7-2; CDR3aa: CASSLALQGAQGTQYF; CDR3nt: TGTGCCAGCAGCCTAGCCCTACAGGGGGCGCAGGGGACCCAGTACTTC
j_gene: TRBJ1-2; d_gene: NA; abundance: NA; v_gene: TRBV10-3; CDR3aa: CAISPDNYGYTF; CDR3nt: TGTGCCATCAGCCCAGATAACTATGGCTACACCTTC
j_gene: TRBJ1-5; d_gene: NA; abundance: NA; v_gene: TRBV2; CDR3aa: CASRRTGGGDRQPQHF; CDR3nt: TGTGCCAGCAGGAGGACGGGGGGCGGAGATCGTCAGCCCCAGCATTTT